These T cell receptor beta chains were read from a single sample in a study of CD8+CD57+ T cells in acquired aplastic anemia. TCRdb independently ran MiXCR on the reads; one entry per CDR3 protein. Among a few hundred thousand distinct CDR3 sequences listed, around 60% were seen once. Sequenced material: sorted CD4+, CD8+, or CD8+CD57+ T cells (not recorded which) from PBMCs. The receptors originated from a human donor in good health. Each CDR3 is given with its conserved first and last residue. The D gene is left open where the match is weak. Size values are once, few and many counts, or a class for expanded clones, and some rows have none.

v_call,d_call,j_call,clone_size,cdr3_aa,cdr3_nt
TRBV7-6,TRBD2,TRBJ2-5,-,CASSFPTSGEETQYF,TGTGCCAGCAGCTTTCCGACTAGCGGGGAAGAGACCCAGTACTTC
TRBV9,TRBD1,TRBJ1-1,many,CASSPRTGRNTEAFF,TGTGCCAGCAGCCCTCGGACAGGGCGGAACACTGAAGCTTTCTTT
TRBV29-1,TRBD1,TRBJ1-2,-,CSVEEDRERGYTF,TGCAGCGTTGAGGAGGACAGGGAGAGAGGCTACACCTTC
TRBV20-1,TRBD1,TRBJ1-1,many,CSARDEGQAPRGDTEAFF,TGCAGTGCTAGAGATGAGGGACAGGCCCCCCGGGGGGACACTGAAGCTTTCTTT
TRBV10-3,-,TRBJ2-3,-,CAIRGRESSTDTQYF,TGTGCCATCAGAGGCCGTGAGAGTAGCACAGATACGCAGTATTTT
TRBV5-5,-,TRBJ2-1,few,CASSPVELVGDPEPYNEQFF,TGTGCCAGCAGCCCGGTTGAACTAGTCGGGGACCCCGAACCGTACAATGAGCAGTTCTTC
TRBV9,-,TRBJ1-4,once,CASSVEEGATNEKLFF,TGTGCCAGCAGCGTAGAAGAAGGGGCAACTAATGAAAAACTGTTTTTT
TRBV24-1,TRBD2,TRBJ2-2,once,CATSTLTGGPEGELFF,TGTGCCACCAGTACCCTAACGGGAGGGCCTGAGGGGGAGCTGTTTTTT
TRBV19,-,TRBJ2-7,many,CASFPGQGSPYEQYF,TGTGCCAGTTTCCCCGGTCAGGGGAGCCCCTACGAGCAGTACTTC
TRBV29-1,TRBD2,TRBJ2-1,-,CSDGTSGRSSYNEQFF,TGCAGCGACGGGACTAGCGGGAGGAGCTCCTACAATGAGCAGTTCTTC
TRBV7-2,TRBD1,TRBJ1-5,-,CASSGDRGKDQPQHF,TGTGCCAGCAGTGGTGACAGGGGGAAGGATCAGCCCCAGCATTTT
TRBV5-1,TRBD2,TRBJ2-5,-,CASLLSGREKTQYF,TGTGCCAGCCTTCTAAGCGGGAGGGAGAAGACCCAGTACTTC
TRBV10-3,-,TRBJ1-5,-,CAISGQGRNNQPQHF,TGTGCCATCAGTGGGCAGGGACGAAACAATCAGCCCCAGCATTTT
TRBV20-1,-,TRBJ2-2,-,CSASSRDTNTGELFF,TGCAGTGCTAGTTCCCGGGACACAAACACCGGGGAGCTGTTTTTT
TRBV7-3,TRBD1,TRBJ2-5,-,CASSFRQGHQETQYF,TGTGCCAGCAGCTTCAGACAGGGGCACCAAGAGACCCAGTACTTC
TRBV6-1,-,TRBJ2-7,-,CASSEATVGSYEQYF,TGTGCCAGCAGTGAAGCGACAGTGGGCTCCTACGAGCAGTACTTC